These T cell receptor beta chains were read from a single sample in a study of T cell responses to AZD1222 COVID-19 vaccine. Method: immunoSEQ multiplex PCR; TCRdb's copy keeps in-frame clones and lacks some. The sample lists about 86,000 clones; around 90% were seen once. Sample: peripheral blood, taken 28 days after the second AZD1222 dose. All receptors come from an adult who received the AZD1222 COVID-19 vaccine. CDR3s include the opening cysteine and the closing phenylalanine or tryptophan. The order of the fields is D gene, V gene, clone size, J gene, CDR3 protein, CDR3 DNA. D genes are given only for firm matches. Size is omitted from some rows. Given values are once, few, many or a class for expanded clones.

D gene: -; V gene: TRBV10-3; clone size: -; J gene: TRBJ2-5; CDR3 protein: CAISEPNRRGRETQYF; CDR3 DNA: TGTGCCATCAGTGAGCCTAATAGACGAGGGCGAGAGACCCAGTACTTC
D gene: -; V gene: TRBV3-1/TRBV3-2; clone size: -; J gene: TRBJ1-1; CDR3 protein: CASSQATVIPTEAFF; CDR3 DNA: TGTGCCAGCAGCCAAGCGACAGTCATTCCCACTGAAGCTTTCTTT
D gene: -; V gene: TRBV13; clone size: once; J gene: TRBJ2-1; CDR3 protein: CASSLAYNEQFF; CDR3 DNA: TGTGCCAGCAGCTTAGCCTACAATGAGCAGTTCTTC
D gene: TRBD1; V gene: TRBV24-1; clone size: -; J gene: TRBJ2-1; CDR3 protein: CATSDPGTGYNEQFF; CDR3 DNA: TGTGCCACCAGTGATCCTGGGACAGGATACAATGAGCAGTTCTTC
D gene: -; V gene: TRBV9; clone size: -; J gene: TRBJ2-1; CDR3 protein: CASSVDGGDYSNEQFF; CDR3 DNA: TGTGCCAGCAGCGTAGATGGGGGCGATTACTCCAATGAGCAGTTCTTC
D gene: TRBD1; V gene: TRBV29-1; clone size: -; J gene: TRBJ2-3; CDR3 protein: CSAIPTGSSTDTQYF; CDR3 DNA: TGCAGCGCGATACCGACAGGGAGTAGCACAGATACGCAGTATTTT
D gene: -; V gene: TRBV2; clone size: -; J gene: TRBJ1-6; CDR3 protein: CASSPAMGRLSSSYNSPLHF; CDR3 DNA: TGTGCCAGCAGCCCCGCCATGGGCCGATTATCGAGCTCCTATAATTCACCCCTCCACTTT
D gene: -; V gene: TRBV20-1; clone size: -; J gene: TRBJ2-7; CDR3 protein: CSASMAGAFHEQYF; CDR3 DNA: TGCAGTGCTAGTATGGCGGGGGCTTTCCACGAGCAGTACTTC
D gene: -; V gene: TRBV5-1; clone size: -; J gene: TRBJ1-3; CDR3 protein: CASSLGSGSGNTIYF; CDR3 DNA: TGCGCCAGCAGCTTGGGGTCAGGGTCTGGAAACACCATATATTTT
D gene: -; V gene: TRBV6-5; clone size: -; J gene: TRBJ1-1; CDR3 protein: CASTAGASMNTEAFF; CDR3 DNA: TGTGCCAGCACGGCAGGGGCGTCAATGAACACTGAAGCTTTCTTT
D gene: TRBD1; V gene: TRBV19; clone size: -; J gene: TRBJ1-1; CDR3 protein: CASRDRGMNTEAFF; CDR3 DNA: TGTGCCAGTCGGGACAGGGGAATGAACACTGAAGCTTTCTTT
D gene: -; V gene: TRBV6-5; clone size: -; J gene: TRBJ1-2; CDR3 protein: CASSQWTQGIEGYTF; CDR3 DNA: TGTGCCAGCAGCCAATGGACTCAGGGCATCGAGGGCTACACCTTC
D gene: -; V gene: TRBV7-3; clone size: -; J gene: TRBJ2-1; CDR3 protein: CASSLTSGGSYNEQFF; CDR3 DNA: TGTGCCAGCAGCTTAACATCCGGGGGCTCCTACAATGAGCAGTTCTTC
D gene: TRBD1; V gene: TRBV19; clone size: -; J gene: TRBJ2-7; CDR3 protein: CASSIGQGAREQYF; CDR3 DNA: TGTGCCAGTAGTATAGGGCAGGGGGCGCGGGAGCAGTACTTC
D gene: TRBD1; V gene: TRBV30; clone size: -; J gene: TRBJ2-2; CDR3 protein: CAWTGGNTGELFF; CDR3 DNA: TGTGCCTGGACAGGGGGCAACACCGGGGAGCTGTTTTTT
D gene: -; V gene: TRBV6-1; clone size: -; J gene: TRBJ1-5; CDR3 protein: CASSESGNSEIYSNQPQHF; CDR3 DNA: TGTGCCAGCAGTGAATCGGGTAACTCGGAGATATATAGCAATCAGCCCCAGCATTTT
D gene: -; V gene: TRBV19; clone size: -; J gene: TRBJ2-2; CDR3 protein: CASSIGSHTGELFF; CDR3 DNA: TGTGCCAGTAGTATAGGAAGTCACACCGGGGAGCTGTTTTTT
D gene: -; V gene: TRBV5-4; clone size: -; J gene: TRBJ2-7; CDR3 protein: CASSLGDKAYEQYF; CDR3 DNA: TGTGCCAGCAGCTTGGGGGACAAAGCTTACGAGCAGTACTTC
D gene: -; V gene: TRBV7-9; clone size: -; J gene: TRBJ1-4; CDR3 protein: CASSFVWREDEKLFF; CDR3 DNA: TGTGCCAGCAGCTTCGTCTGGAGGGAGGATGAAAAACTGTTTTTT
D gene: -; V gene: TRBV6-1; clone size: -; J gene: TRBJ1-6; CDR3 protein: CASSEAEATNSPLHF; CDR3 DNA: TGTGCCAGCAGTGAAGCTGAAGCCACGAATTCACCCCTCCACTTT
D gene: -; V gene: TRBV11-2; clone size: -; J gene: TRBJ2-3; CDR3 protein: CASSLGGRSTDTQYF; CDR3 DNA: TGTGCCAGCAGCTTAGGGGGCCGAAGCACAGATACGCAGTATTTT
D gene: -; V gene: TRBV5-1; clone size: -; J gene: TRBJ1-4; CDR3 protein: CASSLTGATNEKLFF; CDR3 DNA: TGCGCCAGCAGCTTGACCGGGGCAACTAATGAAAAACTGTTTTTT
D gene: -; V gene: TRBV15; clone size: -; J gene: TRBJ1-2; CDR3 protein: CATSRGRDGYTF; CDR3 DNA: TGTGCCACCAGCAGAGGAAGGGATGGCTACACCTTC
D gene: -; V gene: TRBV5-8; clone size: -; J gene: TRBJ1-3; CDR3 protein: CASSLRRGSFGNTIYF; CDR3 DNA: TGTGCCAGCAGCTTACGGCGGGGGTCCTTTGGAAACACCATATATTTT
D gene: TRBD1; V gene: TRBV3-1/TRBV3-2; clone size: few; J gene: TRBJ2-5; CDR3 protein: CASSRNPTGSETQYF; CDR3 DNA: TGTGCCAGCAGCCGCAACCCGACAGGGTCGGAGACCCAGTACTTC
D gene: -; V gene: TRBV27; clone size: few; J gene: TRBJ1-5; CDR3 protein: CASSLTQANQPQHF; CDR3 DNA: TGTGCCAGCAGTTTAACACAGGCAAATCAGCCCCAGCATTTT
D gene: -; V gene: TRBV27; clone size: -; J gene: TRBJ1-1; CDR3 protein: CASNHFGSYTEAFF; CDR3 DNA: TGTGCCAGCAATCATTTCGGGTCCTACACTGAAGCTTTCTTT
D gene: TRBD2; V gene: TRBV6-4; clone size: -; J gene: TRBJ2-3; CDR3 protein: CASSPQTSGDTDTQYF; CDR3 DNA: TGTGCCAGCAGCCCCCAGACTAGCGGGGACACAGATACGCAGTATTTT
D gene: TRBD1; V gene: TRBV27; clone size: -; J gene: TRBJ1-1; CDR3 protein: CASSFEGAGEAFF; CDR3 DNA: TGTGCCAGCAGTTTCGAGGGGGCGGGTGAAGCTTTCTTT
D gene: -; V gene: TRBV3-1/TRBV3-2; clone size: -; J gene: TRBJ1-1; CDR3 protein: CASSQGGGNTEAFF; CDR3 DNA: TGTGCCAGCAGCCAGGGGGGAGGGAACACTGAAGCTTTCTTT
D gene: -; V gene: TRBV5-6; clone size: -; J gene: TRBJ2-2; CDR3 protein: CASSFWSTGELFF; CDR3 DNA: TGTGCCAGCAGCTTTTGGTCCACCGGGGAGCTGTTTTTT
D gene: -; V gene: TRBV20-1; clone size: -; J gene: TRBJ1-6; CDR3 protein: CSASVTYDSPLHF; CDR3 DNA: TGCAGTGCTAGTGTCACTTACGATTCACCCCTCCACTTT
D gene: -; V gene: TRBV10-3; clone size: -; J gene: TRBJ1-1; CDR3 protein: CAISESKGDPTGNTEAFF; CDR3 DNA: TGTGCCATCAGTGAGTCTAAGGGGGACCCGACCGGGAACACTGAAGCTTTCTTT
D gene: -; V gene: TRBV7-9; clone size: once; J gene: TRBJ2-1; CDR3 protein: CASSFSSEQFF; CDR3 DNA: TGTGCCAGCAGCTTCTCAAGCGAGCAGTTCTTC
D gene: -; V gene: TRBV19; clone size: -; J gene: TRBJ1-1; CDR3 protein: CASSINGNTEAFF; CDR3 DNA: TGTGCCAGTAGTATAAACGGGAACACTGAAGCTTTCTTT
D gene: -; V gene: TRBV28; clone size: -; J gene: TRBJ1-2; CDR3 protein: CASSIQGAYGYTF; CDR3 DNA: TGTGCCAGCAGTATACAGGGTGCGTACGGCTACACCTTC
D gene: -; V gene: TRBV6-1; clone size: few; J gene: TRBJ1-3; CDR3 protein: CASSEDSDSGNTIYF; CDR3 DNA: TGTGCCAGCAGTGAAGACAGTGACTCTGGAAACACCATATATTTT